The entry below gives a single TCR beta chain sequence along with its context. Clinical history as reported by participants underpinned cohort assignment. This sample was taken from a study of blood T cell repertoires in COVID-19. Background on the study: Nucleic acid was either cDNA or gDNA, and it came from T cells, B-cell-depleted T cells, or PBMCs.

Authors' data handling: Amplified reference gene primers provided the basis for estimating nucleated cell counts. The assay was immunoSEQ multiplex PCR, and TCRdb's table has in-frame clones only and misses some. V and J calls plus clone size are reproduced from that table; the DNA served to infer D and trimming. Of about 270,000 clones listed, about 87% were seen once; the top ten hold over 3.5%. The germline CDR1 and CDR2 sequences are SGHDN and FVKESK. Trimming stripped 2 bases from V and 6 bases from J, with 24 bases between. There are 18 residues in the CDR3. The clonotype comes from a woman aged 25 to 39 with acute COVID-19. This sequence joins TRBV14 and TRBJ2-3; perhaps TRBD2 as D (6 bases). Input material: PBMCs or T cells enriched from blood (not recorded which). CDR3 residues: CASSQYPPGTAGGDTQYF. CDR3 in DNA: TGTGCCAGCAGCCAATACCCTCCCGGGACTGCCGGCGGGGATACGCAGTATTTT.